The subject of this entry is one TCR beta chain. This clonotype has at least ten counts. Its specific antigen is unknown. No much larger clone exists at a distance of one base, and base qualities are not known. The entry originates in a study of early T cells in non-severe SARS-CoV-2 infection (dated by TCRdb to the early 2020s). For context, the study as a whole: Because TCR sequencing relied on bulk RNA taken from unsorted whole blood, pairing of alpha and beta chains was not possible. Beyond this particular receptor, the publication reports: VDJdb matching was skewed toward anti-spike CD8 responses and likely underestimated virus-specific expansions by missing private and CD4 specificities.

Relative to germline, V is missing 0 bases and J is missing 1 base, with 20 bases of the junction outside any gene match. Per the germline V gene, SGHNT is the CDR1 and YENEEA is the CDR2. From the cysteine up to the phenylalanine, the CDR3 has a length of 24 residues. Solely the CDR3 DNA is kept, with 72 bases framed from the first base. Receptor libraries were prepared by 5' RACE. Sequencer: NextSeq 500. The TCR library protocol attached unique molecular identifiers to individual cDNA molecules to correct for sequencing error and PCR bias. Both TCR alpha and beta chains were sequenced, and tight co-correlation was observed between alpha and beta sequence abundances in each sample. The original pipeline was this. V gene, J gene and CDR3 annotation of TCR sequences was performed with Decombinator V4. TCRs were defined as expanded if a significant change between any two time points was detected under a Poisson model with p below 0.0001. TCR abundances were normalised to the total number of TCRs sequenced per sample and were expressed as counts per million. MAIT TCRs were defined by TRAV1-2 paired with TRAJ12, TRAJ20 or TRAJ33, and iNKT TCRs by TRAV10 paired with TRAJ18. A search of VDJdb, accessed on 1 November 2021, was run for TCRs annotated to CMV, EBV and SARS-CoV-2, with TCRs annotated for multiple antigens excluded. TCRdb reworked the public reads: Q25 trimming with fastp, MiXCR clone assembly, productive beta chains retained. All rows with the same CDR3 protein become a single entry with the most common DNA and genes. What appears here as the V and J calls and clone size reflects TCRdb's work, not the paper's. In all, the sample holds approximately 26,000 distinct CDR3 sequences, and roughly 4.1% of those were seen once. The top ten hold under 4.5% of the sample.

Set within a cohort of healthcare workers in London, UK, this nested case-control study involved weekly PCR testing of nasopharyngeal swabs along with blood sampling. Healthcare workers were recruited during the week of the UK lockdown, between 23 and 31 March 2020, and followed weekly for up to about 16 weeks. The sequence joins TRBV11-3 to TRBJ2-4, with 14 bases aligning to TRBD2. This sequence was found in an adult who was a healthcare worker with PCR-confirmed SARS-CoV-2 infection or an uninfected control (not recorded which). The sequenced material came from whole blood. The nucleotides read TGTGCCAGCAGCTTAGACAGTAGTCCGGGACTAGCGGGAGTGGGCACGTGGGCCAAAAACATTCAGTACTTC. Its protein reads: CASSLDSSPGLAGVGTWAKNIQYF.